The sequence of this T cell receptor (beta chain) was determined in a study of cytomegalovirus exposure and HLA in healthy donors. Regarding the study as a whole: Sequencing depth across donors, presence/absence analyses assumed, was roughly uniform. When analyzed later, the rates of TCR association showed variation by HLA locus, with DRB1 the most and HLA-C the fewest. The productive fraction for most TCR beta V segments was about 87% or about 30% in an earlier analysis. The authors later linked a missense DCLRE1C variant to TCR beta V- and J-gene trimming.

Turning to this clone: What it recognizes is unknown.

The CDR3 has 17 residues. Germline CDR1 reads SGHAT; CDR2 reads FQNNGV. The junction had 11 bases not matched to a gene; V was cut back by 3 bases and J by 8 bases. Researchers ran the PCR with 60 Vbeta and 13 Jbeta primers. Here immunoSEQ multiplex PCR was the method, and the copy in TCRdb shows in-frame clones only, minus some. The sample records approximately 140,000 clones, roughly 80% being singletons. The source of this sequence is a male donor in good health and CMV-seronegative. This chain uses TRBV11-2 with TRBJ2-4; 12 nucleotides line up with TRBD1. Sequencing used PBMCs. DNA of the CDR3: TGTGCCAGCAGCTTTAGGGACAGGGGGCTTCTGATAGACATTCAGTACTTC. This encodes CASSFRDRGLLIDIQYF.